The clone carrying this TCR beta chain occurred a few times. Its antigen is not known. One entry per CDR3 protein results from TCRdb running MiXCR on the RT-PCR reads. Seen here are over 300,000 distinct CDR3 sequences, 20% to 25% observed once, and the top ten hold 9.5% to 13%. The data belong to a study of response to subunit inactivated influenza vaccine. Notes on the study in general: The authors suggested that few new T cells are recruited per seasonal influenza vaccination.

The sample consisted of PBMCs from blood, taken about 20 months after vaccination. The sequence was collected from a man aged 50-75 years who received an inactivated influenza vaccine.

CDR3 region: CASTPRGRLGYTF. The CDR3, as DNA: TGTGCCAGCACCCCTCGAGGCAGGCTAGGCTACACCTTC. The chain combines TRBV6-1 with TRBJ1-2, with D unresolved. The V end lost 7 bases, the J end lost 8 bases, and 17 bases lay between the germline ends. The CDR3 contains 13 residues. Germline values: CDR1 MNHNS, CDR2 SASEGT.